The 13 T cell receptor beta chains reported below all come from one sample, sequenced in a study of T cells in Graves' hyperthyroidism and ophthalmopathy. From RNA transcripts, TCR beta CDR3 regions were amplified. The study used the HTBI primer set for a first-round RT-PCR of the TCR CDR3. MiXCR, run by TCRdb on the multiplex PCR reads, gives a single entry per CDR3 protein. The sample holds 550,000 to 600,000 distinct CDR3 sequences; around 15% are singletons and the top ten take 18%. The sample comprised blood. The source of these receptors is a woman under 30 with Graves' hyperthyroidism.

This clonotype was picked up many times. The rearrangement links TRBV20-1 to TRBJ1-1; D call uncertain. V dropped 4 bases and J dropped 1 base, with 7 bases sitting between them. The length of the CDR3 is 12 residues. The germline gives CDR1 DFQATT, CDR2 SNEGSKA (reference sequence). CDR3 DNA: TGCAGTGCTAACAGCGGGAACACTGAAGCTTTCTTT. Amino acid sequence: CSANSGNTEAFF.

As DNA, the CDR3 is TGTGCCAGTAGTATAGGGCGTGACAGGGGGCGCGAGTTGCCTCGAGACGGGGAGCAGTTCTTC. Its translation: CASSIGRDRGRELPRDGEQFF. This chain joins TRBV19 and TRBJ2-1; TRBD1 agrees at 10 bases. The CDR3 is made up of 21 amino acids. CDR1 and CDR2 from the germline V gene are LNHDA and SQIVND (reference sequence). Trimming cost V 1 base and J 10 bases; bases outside gene matches: 25.

This sequence joins TRBV29-1 and TRBJ2-3; tentatively, D is TRBD1 or TRBD2 (5 bases each). Trimming removed 7 bases from V and 0 bases from J, with 17 bases in between. Per germline, CDR1 SQVTM and CDR2 ANQGSEA. The CDR3 is 15 residues long. CDR3 sequence (DNA): TGCAGCGCCCCTCCCAGGGAGCGTAGCACAGATACGCAGTATTTT. Amino acid sequence: CSAPPRERSTDTQYF.

The chain combines TRBV5-1 with TRBJ2-1; 11 nucleotides line up with TRBD2. The junction had 5 bases not matched to a gene; V was cut back by 4 bases and J by 5 bases. Germline lookup yields CDR1 SGHRS and CDR2 YFSETQ. This CDR3 comprises 15 residues. DNA for the CDR3: TGCGCCAGCAGCGCGACTAGCGGGAACCACAATGAGCAGTTCTTC. This codes for CASSATSGNHNEQFF.

V usage is TRBV10-3 and J usage is TRBJ1-6, with 7 bases aligning to TRBD1. Germline assignment: CDR1 ENHRY and CDR2 SYGVKD. This CDR3 spans 15 amino acids. The V gene end was trimmed by 2 bases and the J gene end by 6 bases; junction bases not matched to a gene: 4. This CDR3 reads CAISEAGTVNSPLHF. CDR3 nucleotide sequence: TGTGCCATCAGTGAGGCCGGGACAGTTAATTCACCCCTCCACTTT.

Ten or more counts support this clonotype. This chain uses TRBV5-4 with TRBJ2-7, with 7 nucleotides matching TRBD2. V lost 4 bases and J lost 4; bases outside the gene matches: 8. The CDR3 extends over 14 amino acids. From germline, CDR1 is SGHNT and CDR2 YYREEE (reference sequence). CDR3 sequence reads: CASSLSGIEYEQYF. The CDR3 nucleotides read TGTGCCAGCAGCCTGAGCGGGATAGAATACGAGCAGTACTTC.

The sample holds many counts of this clonotype. The V call is TRBV6-1, the J call TRBJ1-5; TRBD1 agrees at 8 bases. Germline V gene data show CDR1 as MNHNS and CDR2 as SASEGT. Trimming removed 7 bases from V and 7 bases from J; junction bases left unmatched: 9. The CDR3 runs 14 residues. DNA for the CDR3: TGTGCCAGCACTTTGACAGGGGCCAACCAGCCCCAGCATTTT. It specifies CASTLTGANQPQHF.

This clonotype was detected once. DNA of the CDR3: TGTGCCAGCAGCGAGGGGACCAGCGGGGGGATCAATGAGCAGTTCTTC. It specifies CASSEGTSGGINEQFF. The gene calls are TRBV9 and TRBJ2-1; TRBD2 aligns across 9 bases. The CDR3 contains 16 residues. Trimming cost V 3 bases and J 6 bases; bases outside gene matches: 10. The germline CDR1 and CDR2 sequences are SGDLS and YYNGEE.

This clonotype came up many times. The chain links TRBV7-2 to TRBJ1-2, with no clear D. The germline gives CDR1 SGHTA, CDR2 FQGNSA. Trimming cost V 5 bases and J 4 bases, with 17 bases left between them. The CDR3 is 15 residues long. The CDR3 DNA follows: TGTGCCAGCAGCATAGGTGGAGTACAGATCTATGGCTACACCTTC. Its protein product is CASSIGGVQIYGYTF. Full variable domain (missing parts from reference TRBV7-2 and TRBJ1-2): GAGVSQSPSNKVTEKGKDVELRCDPISGHTALYWYRQSLGQGLEFLIYFQGNSAPDKSGLPSDRFSAERTGGSVSTLTIQRTQQEDSAVYLCASSIGGVQIYGYTFGSGTRLTVV.

The table lists this clonotype with a few counts. The chain is built from TRBV24-1 and TRBJ2-5; no clear D gene. In germline, CDR1 is KGHDR, CDR2 SFDVKD. Deletions cut 4 bases from V and 5 bases from J, with 10 bases between. There are 13 residues in the CDR3. The CDR3 here is CATSEPSRETQYF. The DNA for the CDR3 is TGTGCCACCAGTGAACCCAGCCGGGAGACCCAGTACTTC.

V and J are TRBV2 and TRBJ2-2, with a tentative D call TRBD2 (6 bases). From germline, CDR1 is SNHLY and CDR2 FYNNEI. The CDR3 spans 14 residues. The V gene lost 3 bases and the J gene lost 5 bases, with 10 bases spanning the gap. The CDR3 bases are TGTGCCAGCAGTGAGGAGGGCCTAACCGGGGAGCTGTTTTTT. Encoded protein: CASSEEGLTGELFF.

This clonotype was counted ten times or more. The gene calls are TRBV28 and TRBJ2-7; the D gene is possibly TRBD1 (5 bases). Germline V gene data show CDR1 as MDHEN and CDR2 as SYDVKM. Trimming shortened V by 5 bases and J by 3 bases, and 14 bases separated the two germline ends. The CDR3 is 14 residues long. This CDR3 reads CASSGGAAHYEQYF. CDR3 DNA: TGTGCCAGCAGTGGTGGGGCTGCACACTACGAGCAGTACTTC.

In this sample, this clonotype turned up many times. A much larger clone sits a single nucleotide away, making a read error possible. The rearrangement joins TRBV6-1 to TRBJ2-7, with D hard to call. The ends were cut back, 7 bases at V and 0 bases at J, with 10 bases in the middle. The CDR3 contains 13 residues. Germline loops: CDR1 MNHNS, CDR2 SASEGT. Here the CDR3 DNA reads TGTGCCAGCAACTTACCGAGCTCCTACGAGCAGTACTTC. Protein product: CASNLPSSYEQYF.